A single T cell receptor (beta chain) is shown here with its context. Its antigen is not known. This entry belongs to a study of tumor and adjacent non-tumor tissue in lung cancer. Turning to the study itself: On average, productive TCRbeta reads reached about 4.17 million per sample. The study, taken as a whole, reports: Tumor tissue had significantly higher TCR diversity than normal lung.

V lost 3 bases to trimming and J lost 6 bases; unmatched junction nucleotides: 3. The CDR3 consists of 15 residues. Germline lookup yields CDR1 SGDLS and CDR2 YYNGEE. No cell sorting was done before RNA was extracted from the tissue. TCRbeta libraries were built with three rounds of nested PCR, modified from ARM-PCR. TCRdb reprocessed the multiplex PCR reads via MiXCR and lists one record per CDR3 protein. Found here are around 71,000 distinct CDR3 sequences, roughly 72% of them singletons; the top ten hold approximately 9.5%. The sequenced sample consisted of lung tumor tissue. V and J are TRBV9 and TRBJ1-6; 10 nucleotides agree with TRBD1. The receptor comes from a woman in her thirties or forties with non-small cell lung cancer. The CDR3: CASSAGQGGNSPLHF. CDR3 sequence (DNA): TGTGCCAGCAGCGCCGGACAGGGGGGTAATTCACCCCTCCACTTT.